The clone carrying this T cell receptor beta chain appeared a few times. Its antigen is as yet unknown. This CDR3 comprises 14 residues. Germline V gene data show CDR1 as MNHEY and CDR2 as SVGAGI. V shed 8 bases, J shed 9 bases, and the junction held 9 bases outside the gene matches. This record comes from a study of blood T cells in healthy people across ages. Sample-barcoded 5' priming and a J-beta primer mix drove a second PCR of about 6 to 11 cycles. All samples yielded 2.5 million or more CDR3-containing paired-end reads. TCRdb processed the 5' RACE reads anew with MiXCR; each CDR3 protein has one entry. The sample lists 1.5 million to 2 million distinct CDR3 sequences, roughly 27% occurring once. Study results and limitations: When set beside aged donors, long-lived donors presented more naive CD4+ cells and higher diversity.

The TCR was taken from a woman in her 30s in good health. Source material: blood. The chain couples TRBV6-5 to TRBJ2-1; TRBD2 matches at 11 bases. DNA of the CDR3: TGTGCCAGCTGGCGTAGCGGGAGGGCCTCTGAGCAGTTCTTC. Residues: CASWRSGRASEQFF.